The sequence of this T cell receptor beta chain was determined in a study of cytomegalovirus exposure and HLA in healthy donors. Study-wide points: It was in a later analysis that TCR association rates were seen to vary by HLA locus, highest for DRB1 and lowest for HLA-C. Around 160 TCR beta chains were listed as cytomegalovirus-associated. Analyses of presence and absence presupposed an approximately uniform sequencing depth across donors.

Though nominally healthy at sampling, donors likely had unrecorded immune exposures. Turning to this clone: Its antigen is as yet unknown.

13 Jbeta primers and 60 Vbeta primers were used for the PCR. TCRdb keeps only in-frame clones here, not all; method: immunoSEQ multiplex PCR. The repertoire holds about 64,000 clones, around 74% seen once, with 4% to 5.5% in the top ten. Germline V gives CDR1 SGHRS, CDR2 YFSETQ. J gave up 4 bases and V 7 bases, and 15 bases lay outside the gene matches. This CDR3 contains 16 residues. The TCR originated in a male donor in good health and CMV-seropositive. Sequenced: PBMCs. V usage is TRBV5-1 and J usage is TRBJ2-5; TRBD2 aligns across 8 bases. Here the CDR3 DNA reads TGCGCCAGCGAACCCGGGGGGGCAATCCGGGGAGAGACCCAGTACTTC. It translates to CASEPGGAIRGETQYF.